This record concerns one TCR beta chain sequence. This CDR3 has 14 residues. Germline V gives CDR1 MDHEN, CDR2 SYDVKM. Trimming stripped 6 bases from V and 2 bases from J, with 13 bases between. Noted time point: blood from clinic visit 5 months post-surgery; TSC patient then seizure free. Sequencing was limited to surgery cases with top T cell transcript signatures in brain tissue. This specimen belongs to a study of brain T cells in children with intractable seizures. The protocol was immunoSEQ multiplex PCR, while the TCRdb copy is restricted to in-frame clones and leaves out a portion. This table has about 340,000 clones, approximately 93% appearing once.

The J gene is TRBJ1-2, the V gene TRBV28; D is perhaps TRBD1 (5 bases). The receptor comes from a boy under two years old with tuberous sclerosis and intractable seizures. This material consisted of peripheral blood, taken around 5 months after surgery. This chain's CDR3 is CASRRGTENYGYTF. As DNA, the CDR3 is TGTGCCAGCAGGAGAGGGACGGAGAACTATGGCTACACCTTC.